This TCR beta chain was identified in a study of control samples from healthy donors and cancer patients (dated by TCRdb to 2020 to 2021). The library was made by the immunoSEQ multiplex PCR assay. TCRdb re-hosts the immuneACCESS table, in-frame sequences only. Its copies lack some clones; in the studies checked, an unresolved V gene accounts for under half of them, and the cause for the rest is not known. The table held for this sample gives around 190,000 clones. The ten largest account for approximately 2.2% of the sample. A note on this clone: The target of this receptor is not known.

V lost 3 bases and J lost 3 bases, and the count of bases not matched to a germline gene is 11. Including the terminal cysteine and phenylalanine, the CDR3 comprises 16 residues. Just the 48-base CDR3 DNA is kept, in frame starting at base 1. Sequences SGHKS (CDR1) and YYEKEE (CDR2) are obtained from the germline V gene (reference sequence). This receptor was identified in a woman under 40 in good health. The chain is assembled from TRBV5-5 and TRBJ1-2, with 7 central nucleotides matching TRBD1. Sample: blood. The CDR3 in this case is CASSSARQGWDYGYTF. Here is the DNA: TGTGCCAGCAGCTCGGCCAGACAGGGTTGGGACTATGGCTACACCTTC. With the rest looked up from the reference TRBV5-5 and TRBJ1-2 genes rather than sequenced, the full variable domain is DAGVTQSPTHLIKTRGQQVTLRCSPISGHKSVSWYQQVLGQGPQFIFQYYEKEERGRGNFPDRFSARQFPNYSSELNVNALLLGDSALYLCASSSARQGWDYGYTFGSGTRLTVV.